The next 3 T cell receptor beta chains were all read from a single sample in a study of persistence of HIV-infected CD4 T cells. These receptors have no known antigen. This was the immunoSEQ version 4 assay in survey mode. TCRdb's table, derived via immunoSEQ multiplex PCR, lists solely in-frame clones and lacks some. This table has about 40,000 clones, about 84% appearing once. The stimulus was an HIV-1 Gag 15-mer peptide pool, 0.95 to 1 ug/peptide/mL. Sorted nonresponding memory CD4+ T cells were CD40L-negative, CD69-negative, CD45RO-high. The material sequenced was CD4+ T cells sorted from PBMCs after approximately 18-hour stimulation, taken from a patient who received antiretroviral therapy. The receptors stem from an adult man with HIV who was CMV-seropositive.

The chain uses TRBV5-5 and TRBJ2-2, with 8 positions matching TRBD1. Germline loops: CDR1 SGHKS, CDR2 YYEKEE (reference sequence). The J segment lost 5 bases and the V segment lost 3 bases, leaving 6 bases of the junction unmatched. CDR3 length: 15 amino acids. The CDR3 protein is CASSYQGAQTGELFF. As DNA, the CDR3 is TGTGCCAGCAGCTACCAGGGGGCGCAGACCGGGGAGCTGTTTTTT.

The chain joins TRBV11-2 to TRBJ1-5; 7 nucleotides agree with TRBD1. In germline, CDR1 is SGHAT, CDR2 FQNNGV. V lost 5 bases and J lost 2; bases outside the gene matches: 6. The CDR3 is 15 amino acids. The CDR3 nucleotides are TGTGCCAGCAGCCAGCAGGGGGTTGGCAATCAGCCCCAGCATTTT. It yields the protein CASSQQGVGNQPQHF. The full variable domain, completed using reference TRBV11-2 and TRBJ1-5, is EAGVAQSPRYKIIEKRQSVAFWCNPISGHATLYWYQQILGQGPKLLIQFQNNGVVDDSQLPKDRFSAERLKGVDSTLKIQPAKLEDSAVYLCASSQQGVGNQPQHFGDGTRLSIL.

The CDR3: CASSFTPDSIHEQYF. CDR3 nucleotide sequence: TGTGCCAGCAGTTTCACCCCGGACAGTATCCACGAGCAGTACTTC. The chain is built from TRBV28 and TRBJ2-7; the D gene is possibly TRBD1 (6 bases). The CDR3 has 15 residues. Germline V gives CDR1 MDHEN, CDR2 SYDVKM. V was pared by 3 bases and J by 5 bases, with 17 bases between.